The 25 T cell receptor beta chains reported below all come from one sample, sequenced in a study of blood T cell repertoires in COVID-19. The assay was immunoSEQ multiplex PCR, and TCRdb's table has in-frame clones only and misses some. This table has about 250,000 clones, around 84% appearing once. Input material: peripheral blood. The receptors derive from a middle-aged woman who had recovered from COVID-19.

V and J are TRBV2 and TRBJ2-1; D may be TRBD1 (5 bases). Looked up from germline, CDR1 is SNHLY and CDR2 is FYNNEI. The CDR3 contains 13 residues. Trimming cost V 2 bases and J 9 bases, with 11 bases left between them. CDR3 in DNA: TGTGCCAGCAGTGAAAACGAAAGGGGTGAGCAGTTCTTC. Encoded protein: CASSENERGEQFF.

The rearrangement joins TRBV6-6 to TRBJ1-5; D is possibly TRBD1 (5 bases). V shed 11 bases and J shed 2 bases, with 13 bases lying between them. The CDR3 totals 13 residues. Per germline, CDR1 MNHNY and CDR2 SVGAGI (reference sequence). The CDR3 DNA follows: TGTGCCGGCTGGGGGGGAGGCAATCAGCCCCAGCATTTT. This codes for CAGWGGGNQPQHF.

The rearrangement links TRBV2 to TRBJ1-1; D not resolved. CDR1 is SNHLY and CDR2 is FYNNEI in the germline V gene. V was pared by 4 bases and J by 1 base, with 7 bases between. The CDR3 spans 13 residues. The CDR3 reads CASSVGENTEAFF. DNA of the CDR3: TGTGCCAGCAGTGTCGGGGAGAACACTGAAGCTTTCTTT. The variable domain in full, completed from reference TRBV2 and TRBJ1-1, reads EPEVTQTPSHQVTQMGQEVILRCVPISNHLYFYWYRQILGQKVEFLVSFYNNEISEKSEIFDDQFSVERPDGSNFTLKIRSTKLEDSAMYFCASSVGENTEAFFGQGTRLTVV.

As concerns this clone: Without the conserved terminal phenylalanine or tryptophan, this CDR3 likely stems from a read error. The rearrangement uses TRBV6-6 and TRBJ2-7, with D perhaps matching TRBD1 (5 bases). CDR3 length: 14 residues. In germline, CDR1 is MNHNY, CDR2 SVGAGI (reference sequence). Trimming cost V 4 bases and J 0 bases, with 10 bases left between them. The CDR3 here is CASSFQGPSYEQYL. CDR3 DNA sequence: TGTGCCAGCAGTTTCCAGGGCCCCTCCTACGAGCAGTACCTC.

The V gene is TRBV10-3, the J gene TRBJ2-6; TRBD1 agrees at 9 bases. The germline CDR1 and CDR2 sequences are ENHRY and SYGVKD. The CDR3 sequence is 15 residues long. V shed 8 bases, J shed 0 bases, and the junction held 2 bases outside the gene matches. The CDR3 sequence: CAIGTGSSGANVLTF. The CDR3 DNA reads as TGTGCCATCGGGACAGGGAGCTCTGGGGCCAACGTCCTGACTTTC.

In this sample, this clone turned up once. The J gene is TRBJ1-1, the V gene TRBV11-2; TRBD1 might be the D (6 bases). Per the germline V gene, CDR1 is SGHAT and CDR2 is FQNNGV. The germline V and J ends were trimmed by 8 bases and 4 bases, with 17 bases remaining between them. This CDR3 comprises 14 residues. The CDR3 nucleotides are TGTGCCAGCCTGGGGGGGGCCCTGGGCACTGAAGCTTTCTTT. It translates to CASLGGALGTEAFF.

The J gene is TRBJ2-7, the V gene TRBV5-1, with 11 bases that match TRBD1. The CDR3 spans 13 residues. The germline CDR1 and CDR2 sequences are SGHRS and YFSETQ. With 3 bases clipped from V and 6 bases from J, the junction kept 2 bases outside the gene matches. The DNA of the CDR3 is TGCGCCAGCAGCTGGACAGGGGGCGGCGAGCAGTACTTC. Translating gives CASSWTGGGEQYF.

This chain joins TRBV29-1 and TRBJ2-2, with 8 nucleotides matching TRBD1. Germline V gene lookup returns CDR1 SQVTM and CDR2 ANQGSEA. The CDR3 loop spans 14 amino acids. V lost 6 bases to trimming and J lost 4 bases; unmatched junction nucleotides: 7. The CDR3 loop is CSVAGTGTTGELFF. The CDR3 DNA follows: TGCAGCGTGGCCGGGACAGGTACCACCGGGGAGCTGTTTTTT.

This clone is a singleton in its sample. This chain connects TRBV5-1 to TRBJ2-2, with TRBD1 matching over 7 bases. With V trimmed by 1 base and J by 6 bases, 12 bases remained unmatched. The CDR3 runs to 17 residues. Germline CDR1 SGHRS, CDR2 YFSETQ. In DNA form, the CDR3 reads TGCGCCAGCAGCTTGTATGCGAGACAGGGTAACCCCGGGGAGCTGTTTTTT. Its protein product is CASSLYARQGNPGELFF.

This clone was found a few times. The V and J genes are TRBV7-2 and TRBJ1-5, with D possibly matching TRBD1 (5 bases). V was trimmed by 4 bases and J by 4 bases, leaving 17 bases between them. From germline, CDR1 is SGHTA and CDR2 FQGNSA. CDR3 length: 16 residues. The CDR3 spells CASSSTDLGRNQPQHF. In DNA form, the CDR3 reads TGTGCCAGCAGCTCCACCGACTTGGGGCGTAATCAGCCCCAGCATTTT.

J is TRBJ2-7 and V is TRBV28; 8 bases line up with TRBD1. Germline CDR1 and CDR2: MDHEN and SYDVKM. Trimming at V came to 6 bases and at J to 0 bases, leaving 7 bases not matched to a gene. The CDR3 is 15 amino acids. The CDR3 sequence is CASRTTGGSSYEQYF. The DNA for the CDR3 is TGTGCCAGCAGGACTACAGGGGGAAGCTCCTACGAGCAGTACTTC.

V usage is TRBV5-1 and J usage is TRBJ2-1, with 10 positions matching TRBD2. Germline V lookup: CDR1 SGHRS, CDR2 YFSETQ. This CDR3 is 15 amino acids long. V was pared by 9 bases and J by 9 bases, with 15 bases of the junction left unmatched. The CDR3 here is CATRPSGGDLGEQFF. DNA of the CDR3: TGCGCCACCCGACCCAGCGGGGGGGACCTGGGTGAGCAGTTCTTC. Full variable domain (remainder filled in from reference TRBV5-1 and TRBJ2-1): KAGVTQTPRYLIKTRGQQVTLSCSPISGHRSVSWYQQTPGQGLQFLFEYFSETQRNKGNFPGRFSGRQFSNSRSEMNVSTLELGDSALYLCATRPSGGDLGEQFFGPGTRLTVL.

V gene TRBV5-1 combines with J gene TRBJ1-3; no definite D call. This CDR3 is built from 15 residues. From germline, CDR1 is SGHRS and CDR2 YFSETQ. Trimming removed 4 bases from V and 4 bases from J, with 15 bases in between. The CDR3 loop reads CASSQNSISGNTIYF. CDR3 in DNA: TGCGCCAGCAGCCAGAATTCAATCTCCGGAAACACCATATATTTT. Full variable domain (remainder filled in from reference TRBV5-1 and TRBJ1-3): KAGVTQTPRYLIKTRGQQVTLSCSPISGHRSVSWYQQTPGQGLQFLFEYFSETQRNKGNFPGRFSGRQFSNSRSEMNVSTLELGDSALYLCASSQNSISGNTIYFGEGSWLTVV.

This clone has a single count. CDR3 protein: CATAVSTAADTQYF. CDR3 sequence (DNA): TGTGCCACCGCCGTTTCAACGGCGGCGGATACGCAGTATTTT. The chain recombines TRBV19 with TRBJ2-3; D uncertain. Germline CDR1 LNHDA, CDR2 SQIVND (reference sequence). Trimming took 10 bases from V and 6 from J, leaving 20 bases between them. The CDR3 totals 14 residues.

For this clone: The same CDR3 also results from other DNA sequences found in this sample. The chain joins TRBV2 to TRBJ1-2; D unclear. This CDR3 comprises 13 residues. Germline lookup yields CDR1 SNHLY and CDR2 FYNNEI. Trimming removed 0 bases from V and 1 base from J, with 3 bases in between. CDR3 in DNA: TGTGCCAGCAGTGAAGCCCTTAACTATGGCTACACCTTC. Its translation: CASSEALNYGYTF.

V is TRBV20-1 and J is TRBJ2-3; TRBD2 agrees at 9 bases. CDR3 size: 14 residues. V shed 3 bases, J shed 5 bases, and the junction held 6 bases outside the gene matches. Germline CDR1 DFQATT, CDR2 SNEGSKA (reference sequence). The CDR3 reads CSASASGEVDTQYF. Here the CDR3 DNA reads TGCAGTGCTAGTGCTAGCGGGGAGGTAGATACGCAGTATTTT.

The J gene is TRBJ2-2, the V gene TRBV2, with D possibly TRBD2 on 7 matching bases. There are 15 residues in the CDR3. Germline CDR1 and CDR2: SNHLY and FYNNEI. With 6 bases removed from V and 0 bases from J, the gap between germline ends came to 11 bases. Written as DNA, the CDR3 is TGTGCCAGCAGGGGGGGGACACCGAACACCGGGGAGCTGTTTTTT. Its translation: CASRGGTPNTGELFF. Full variable domain (missing parts from reference TRBV2 and TRBJ2-2): EPEVTQTPSHQVTQMGQEVILRCVPISNHLYFYWYRQILGQKVEFLVSFYNNEISEKSEIFDDQFSVERPDGSNFTLKIRSTKLEDSAMYFCASRGGTPNTGELFFGEGSRLTVL.

This clone was detected only a few times. V usage is TRBV11-3 and J usage is TRBJ2-1, with 8 bases that match TRBD1. The V segment lost 5 bases and the J segment 5 bases; nucleotides outside the gene matches: 8. Germline values: CDR1 SGHNT, CDR2 YENEEA. CDR3 size: 15 residues. The CDR3 DNA reads TGTGCCAGCAGCCCCATCTCGGGACAGGACAATGAGCAGTTCTTC. Its protein product is CASSPISGQDNEQFF.

This chain joins TRBV19 and TRBJ2-5; 8 nucleotides align to TRBD2. Germline V gene lookup returns CDR1 LNHDA and CDR2 SQIVND (reference sequence). Germline trimming cut 1 base from V and 5 bases from J; bases unmatched to any gene: 3. The CDR3 runs to 14 residues. The CDR3 DNA is TGTGCCAGTAGTATAGCGGGGGGGCGGGAGACCCAGTACTTC. Amino acid sequence: CASSIAGGRETQYF.

The gene calls are TRBV6-5 and TRBJ1-2; possibly TRBD1 for D (6 bases). This CDR3 is built from 14 residues. V was shortened by 5 bases and J by 2 bases, with 12 bases between the two germline ends. Germline CDR1 MNHEY, CDR2 SVGAGI. The CDR3 DNA is TGTGCCAGCAGTCGCGCCCAGGGGAACTATGGCTACACCTTC. As protein: CASSRAQGNYGYTF.

The rearrangement uses TRBV2 and TRBJ1-5, with a tentative D call TRBD1 (5 bases). CDR3 length: 15 amino acids. Trimming took 2 bases from V and 0 from J, leaving 8 bases between them. The germline V gene encodes CDR1 SNHLY and CDR2 FYNNEI. The CDR3 is CASSEQGFSNQPQHF. CDR3 DNA sequence: TGTGCCAGCAGTGAACAGGGCTTTAGCAATCAGCCCCAGCATTTT. The entire variable domain, with the rest obtained from reference TRBV2 and TRBJ1-5, is as follows: EPEVTQTPSHQVTQMGQEVILRCVPISNHLYFYWYRQILGQKVEFLVSFYNNEISEKSEIFDDQFSVERPDGSNFTLKIRSTKLEDSAMYFCASSEQGFSNQPQHFGDGTRLSIL.

The chain couples TRBV20-1 to TRBJ1-2, with TRBD1 matching over 8 bases. The V and J ends lost 5 bases and 1 base, in that order; junction bases with no gene match: 6. CDR3 size: 14 residues. The germline CDR1 and CDR2 sequences are DFQATT and SNEGSKA (reference sequence). The CDR3 DNA sequence: TGCAGTGCTCGTGGACAGGGAGTTAACTATGGCTACACCTTC. Protein: CSARGQGVNYGYTF.

In this sample, this clone turned up a few times. The chain couples TRBV4-1 to TRBJ2-2, with D perhaps TRBD2 (5 bases). This CDR3 is built from 16 residues. CDR1 and CDR2 from the germline V gene are MGHRA and YSYEKL. V lost 1 base to trimming and J lost 3 bases, with 12 bases between them. CDR3 in DNA: TGCGCCAGCAGCCAAGGGAGGTACGGGGACACCGGGGAGCTGTTTTTT. Translating it yields CASSQGRYGDTGELFF.

The rearrangement joins TRBV4-1 to TRBJ1-6; 9 bases map to TRBD1. Germline V gives CDR1 MGHRA, CDR2 YSYEKL. The ends lost 2 bases at V and 8 bases at J; junction bases unmatched: 13. The CDR3 runs 18 residues. CDR3 loop: CASSQNPPGTGWYSPLHF. Here the CDR3 DNA reads TGCGCCAGCAGCCAAAACCCGCCCGGGACAGGGTGGTATTCACCCCTCCACTTT.

This clone showed up many times. V and J are TRBV3-1 (or the pseudogene TRBV3-2) and TRBJ1-1; D ambiguous. This CDR3 has 13 residues. CDR1 is LGHDT and CDR2 is YNNKEL in the germline V gene (reference sequence). V shed 6 bases and J shed 11 bases, with 19 bases lying between them. CDR3 bases: TGTGCCAGCAGTCCTGACCGTGCGGCTGGCGCTTTCTTT. This codes for CASSPDRAAGAFF.